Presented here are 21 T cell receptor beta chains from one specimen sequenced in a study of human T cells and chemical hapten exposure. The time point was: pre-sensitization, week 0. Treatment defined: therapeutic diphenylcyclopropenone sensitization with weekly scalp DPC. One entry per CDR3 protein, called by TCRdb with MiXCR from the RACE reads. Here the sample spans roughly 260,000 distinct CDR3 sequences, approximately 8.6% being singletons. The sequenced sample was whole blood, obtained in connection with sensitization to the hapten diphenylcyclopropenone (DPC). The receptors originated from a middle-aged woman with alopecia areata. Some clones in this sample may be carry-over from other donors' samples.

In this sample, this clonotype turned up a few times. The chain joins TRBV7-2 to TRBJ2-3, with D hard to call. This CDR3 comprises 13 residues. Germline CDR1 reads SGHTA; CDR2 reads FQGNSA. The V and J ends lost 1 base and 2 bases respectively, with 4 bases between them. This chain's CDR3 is CASSLGHTDTQYF. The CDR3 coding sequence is TGTGCCAGCAGCTTAGGGCACACAGATACGCAGTATTTT.

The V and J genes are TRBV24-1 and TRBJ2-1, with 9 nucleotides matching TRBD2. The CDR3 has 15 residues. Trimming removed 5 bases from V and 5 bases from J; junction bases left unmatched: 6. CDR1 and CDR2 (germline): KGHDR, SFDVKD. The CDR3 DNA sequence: TGTGCCACCAGTGCGCCTAGCGGGGTCCACAATGAGCAGTTCTTC. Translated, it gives CATSAPSGVHNEQFF.

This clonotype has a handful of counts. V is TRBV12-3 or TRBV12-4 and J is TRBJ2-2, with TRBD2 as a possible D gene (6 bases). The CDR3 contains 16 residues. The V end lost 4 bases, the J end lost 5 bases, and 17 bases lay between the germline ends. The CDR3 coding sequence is TGTGCCAGCAGTTATCAGGGACTTCGCCTGACCGGGGAGCTGTTTTTT. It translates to CASSYQGLRLTGELFF.

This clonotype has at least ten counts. CDR3 protein: CASSLNLLAGADTQYF. The CDR3 coding sequence is TGTGCCAGCAGCTTAAATCTGCTAGCGGGAGCAGATACGCAGTATTTT. The chain recombines TRBV7-2 with TRBJ2-3; 10 nucleotides match TRBD2. Looked up from germline, CDR1 is SGHTA and CDR2 is FQGNSA. The CDR3 totals 16 residues. V gave up 2 bases and J gave up 4 bases; unmatched junction bases: 6.

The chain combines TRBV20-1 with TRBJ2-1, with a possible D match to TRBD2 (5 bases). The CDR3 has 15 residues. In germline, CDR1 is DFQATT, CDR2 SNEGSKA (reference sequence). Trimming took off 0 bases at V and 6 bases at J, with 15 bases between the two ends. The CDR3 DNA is TGCAGTGCTAGAGATCCCCTAGCCTTGTCCAATGAGCAGTTCTTC. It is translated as CSARDPLALSNEQFF.

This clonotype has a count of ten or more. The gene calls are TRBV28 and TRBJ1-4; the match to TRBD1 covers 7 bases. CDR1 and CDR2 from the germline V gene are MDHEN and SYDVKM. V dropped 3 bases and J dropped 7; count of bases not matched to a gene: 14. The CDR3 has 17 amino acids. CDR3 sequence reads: CASSFRTGLFSGEKLFF. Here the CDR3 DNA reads TGTGCCAGCAGTTTTCGGACAGGACTATTCTCGGGTGAAAAACTGTTTTTT. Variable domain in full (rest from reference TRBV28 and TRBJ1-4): DVKVTQSSRYLVKRTGEKVFLECVQDMDHENMFWYRQDPGLGLRLIYFSYDVKMKEKGDIPEGYSVSREKKERFSLILESASTNQTSMYLCASSFRTGLFSGEKLFFGSGTQLSVL.

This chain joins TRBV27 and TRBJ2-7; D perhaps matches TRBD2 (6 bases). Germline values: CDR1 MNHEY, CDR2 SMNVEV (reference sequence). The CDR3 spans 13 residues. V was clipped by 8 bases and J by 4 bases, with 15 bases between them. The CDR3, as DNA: TGTGCCAGCGCCTTGAAGGAGGGGTACGAGCAGTACTTC. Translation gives CASALKEGYEQYF.

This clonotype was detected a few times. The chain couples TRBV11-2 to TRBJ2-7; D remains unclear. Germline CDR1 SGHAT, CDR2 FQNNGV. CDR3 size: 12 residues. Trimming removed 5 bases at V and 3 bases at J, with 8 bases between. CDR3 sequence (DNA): TGTGCCAGCAGCCAAAGGAACTACGAGCAGTACTTC. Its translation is CASSQRNYEQYF.

Here the CDR3 DNA reads TGTGCCAGCAGTTACGCCAGGACAGGGACCACTGAAGCTTTCTTT. As protein: CASSYARTGTTEAFF. The J gene is TRBJ1-1, the V gene TRBV6-6; 8 bases are a match to TRBD1. CDR3 length equals 15 residues. From germline, CDR1 is MNHNY and CDR2 SVGAGI (reference sequence). V shed 2 bases and J 4 bases; nucleotides not matched to a gene: 6.

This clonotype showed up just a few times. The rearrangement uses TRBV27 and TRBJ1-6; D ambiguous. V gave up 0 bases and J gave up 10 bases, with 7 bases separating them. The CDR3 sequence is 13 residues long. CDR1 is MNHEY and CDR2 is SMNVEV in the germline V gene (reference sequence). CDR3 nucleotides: TGTGCCAGCAGTTTATCGCGTTTCTCACCCCTCCACTTT. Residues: CASSLSRFSPLHF.

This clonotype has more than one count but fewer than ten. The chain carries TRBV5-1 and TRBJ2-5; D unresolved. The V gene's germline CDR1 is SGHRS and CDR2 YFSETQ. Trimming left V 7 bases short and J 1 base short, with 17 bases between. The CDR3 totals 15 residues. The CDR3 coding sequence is TGCGCCAGCTACCCTGCTCCGGCTACCCAAGAGACCCAGTACTTC. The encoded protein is CASYPAPATQETQYF.

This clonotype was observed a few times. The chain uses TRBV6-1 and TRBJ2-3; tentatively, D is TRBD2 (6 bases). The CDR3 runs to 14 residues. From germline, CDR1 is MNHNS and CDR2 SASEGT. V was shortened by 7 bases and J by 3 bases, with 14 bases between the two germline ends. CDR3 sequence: CASISGVPTDTQYF. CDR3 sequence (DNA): TGTGCCAGCATTTCGGGGGTCCCTACAGATACGCAGTATTTT.

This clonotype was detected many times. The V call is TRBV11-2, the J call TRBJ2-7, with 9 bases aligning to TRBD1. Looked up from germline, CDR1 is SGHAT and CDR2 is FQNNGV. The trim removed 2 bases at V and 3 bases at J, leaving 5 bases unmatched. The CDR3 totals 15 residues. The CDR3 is CASSLRDRDIYEQYF. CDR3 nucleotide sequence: TGTGCCAGCAGCTTACGGGACAGGGACATCTACGAGCAGTACTTC. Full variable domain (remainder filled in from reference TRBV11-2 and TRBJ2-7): EAGVAQSPRYKIIEKRQSVAFWCNPISGHATLYWYQQILGQGPKLLIQFQNNGVVDDSQLPKDRFSAERLKGVDSTLKIQPAKLEDSAVYLCASSLRDRDIYEQYFGPGTRLTVT.

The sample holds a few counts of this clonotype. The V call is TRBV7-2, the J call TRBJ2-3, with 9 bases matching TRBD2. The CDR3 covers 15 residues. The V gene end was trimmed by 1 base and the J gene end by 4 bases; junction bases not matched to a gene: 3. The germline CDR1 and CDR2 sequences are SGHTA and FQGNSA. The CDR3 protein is CASSLGGLAPDTQYF. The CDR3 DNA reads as TGTGCCAGCAGCTTAGGGGGACTAGCTCCAGATACGCAGTATTTT.

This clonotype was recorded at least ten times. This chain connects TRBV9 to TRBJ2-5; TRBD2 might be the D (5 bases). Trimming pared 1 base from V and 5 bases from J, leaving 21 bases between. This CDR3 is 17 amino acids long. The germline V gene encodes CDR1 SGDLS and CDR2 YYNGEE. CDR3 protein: CASSVSVGMRERETQYF. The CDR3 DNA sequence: TGTGCCAGCAGCGTATCGGTCGGGATGAGGGAGAGGGAGACCCAGTACTTC.

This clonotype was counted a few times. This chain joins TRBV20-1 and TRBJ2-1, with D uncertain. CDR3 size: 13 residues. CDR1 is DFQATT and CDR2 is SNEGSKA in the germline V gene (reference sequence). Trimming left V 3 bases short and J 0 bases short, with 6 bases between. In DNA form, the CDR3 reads TGCAGTGCTAGCCGCAGCTCCTACAATGAGCAGTTCTTC. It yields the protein CSASRSSYNEQFF.

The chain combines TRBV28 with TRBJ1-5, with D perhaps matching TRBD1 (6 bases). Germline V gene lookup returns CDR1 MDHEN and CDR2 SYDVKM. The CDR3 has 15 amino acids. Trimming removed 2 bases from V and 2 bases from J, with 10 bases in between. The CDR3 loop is CASSLQGIGNQPQHF. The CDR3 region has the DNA TGTGCCAGCAGTTTACAGGGGATTGGCAATCAGCCCCAGCATTTT. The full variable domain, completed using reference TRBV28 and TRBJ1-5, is DVKVTQSSRYLVKRTGEKVFLECVQDMDHENMFWYRQDPGLGLRLIYFSYDVKMKEKGDIPEGYSVSREKKERFSLILESASTNQTSMYLCASSLQGIGNQPQHFGDGTRLSIL.

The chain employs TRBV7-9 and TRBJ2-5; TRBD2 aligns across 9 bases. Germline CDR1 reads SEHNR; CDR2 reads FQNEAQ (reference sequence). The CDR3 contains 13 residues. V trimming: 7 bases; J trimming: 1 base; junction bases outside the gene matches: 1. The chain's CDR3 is CASKTSGQETQYF. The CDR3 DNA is TGTGCCAGCAAGACTAGCGGCCAAGAGACCCAGTACTTC.

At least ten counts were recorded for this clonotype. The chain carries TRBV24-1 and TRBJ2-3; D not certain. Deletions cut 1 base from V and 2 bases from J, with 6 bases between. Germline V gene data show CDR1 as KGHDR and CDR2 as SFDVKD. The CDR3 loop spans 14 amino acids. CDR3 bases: TGTGCCACCAGTGATTTTGGTGACACAGATACGCAGTATTTT. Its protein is CATSDFGDTDTQYF.

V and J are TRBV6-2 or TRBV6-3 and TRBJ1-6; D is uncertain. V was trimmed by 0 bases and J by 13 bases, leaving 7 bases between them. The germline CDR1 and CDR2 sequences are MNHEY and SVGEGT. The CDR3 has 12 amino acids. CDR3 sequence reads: CASSYSTGPLHF. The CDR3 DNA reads TGTGCCAGCAGTTACTCGACCGGGCCCCTCCACTTT.

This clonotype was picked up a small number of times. The CDR3 loop reads CSTWVLGDSTNYGYTF. In DNA form, the CDR3 reads TGCAGCACTTGGGTCTTGGGGGACAGCACTAACTATGGCTACACCTTC. The chain employs TRBV29-1 and TRBJ1-2, with 7 bases matching TRBD1. The CDR3 is 16 residues long. Germline assignment: CDR1 SQVTM and CDR2 ANQGSEA. With V trimmed by 8 bases and J by 0 bases, 15 bases remained unmatched.